Listed below are T cell receptor beta chains from one sample, sequenced in a study of blood T cells in healthy people across ages. Each CDR3 protein gets one entry after TCRdb re-called the 5' RACE reads with MiXCR. The sample contains about 690,000 distinct CDR3 sequences, 40% to 45% of which appear only once. The sequencing sample was made of blood. The receptors shown here come from an elderly man in good health. Each CDR3 is given with its conserved first and last residue. The D gene is left open where the match is weak.

d_call,j_call,v_call,cdr3_aa
.,TRBJ1-2,TRBV3-1,CASTPSGEGGGYTF
.,TRBJ2-5,TRBV27,CASRGRSQETQYF
.,TRBJ2-7,TRBV30,CAWSSRGSYEQYF
.,TRBJ1-4,TRBV18,CASSPERTIREKLFF
.,TRBJ1-3,TRBV12-3/TRBV12-4,CASSLQRNTIYF
TRBD2,TRBJ2-3,TRBV7-2,CASSSGTTTDTKYF
TRBD2,TRBJ2-1,TRBV20-1,CSAKKGTSGADEQFF
.,TRBJ2-7,TRBV6-2/TRBV6-3,CASRSVGGQYEQYF
.,.,TRBV2,CASSDNREETQYF
.,TRBJ2-5,TRBV7-9,CASSFRSQQETQYF
.,TRBJ1-2,TRBV28,CASSLADNYGYTF
TRBD2,TRBJ2-7,TRBV9,CASSVDGAWGGYEQYF
TRBD1,TRBJ1-2,TRBV7-2,CASRQTGYGYTF
TRBD2,TRBJ2-3,TRBV4-3,CASSQETSGSWGDTQYF
.,TRBJ2-7,TRBV20-1,CSARFPGHYEQYF
.,TRBJ2-1,TRBV7-2,CASSLVGPDNEQFF
.,TRBJ2-1,TRBV7-9,CASSLQRQVPVGQFF
.,TRBJ1-2,TRBV7-2,CASSVSVGQPDGGYTF
.,.,TRBV6-1,CASSEGWQGWETQYF
TRBD1,TRBJ2-1,TRBV20-1,CSATPGTGASYNEQFF
.,TRBJ2-1,TRBV7-2,CASRVGGSSYEQFF
.,TRBJ2-3,TRBV20-1,CSARAGAGRTDTQYF
TRBD1,TRBJ1-4,TRBV4-2,CASSQGDRPLNEKLFF